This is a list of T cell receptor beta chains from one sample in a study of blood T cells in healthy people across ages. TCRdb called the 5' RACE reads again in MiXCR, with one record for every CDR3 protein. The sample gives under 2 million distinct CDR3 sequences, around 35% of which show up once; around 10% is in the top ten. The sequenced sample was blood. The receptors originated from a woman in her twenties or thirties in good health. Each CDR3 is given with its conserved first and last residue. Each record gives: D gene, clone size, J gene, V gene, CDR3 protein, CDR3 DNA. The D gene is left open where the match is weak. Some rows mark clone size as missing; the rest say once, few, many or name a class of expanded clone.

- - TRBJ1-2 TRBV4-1 CASSQMATTGFGGGYTF TGCGCCAGCAGCCAGATGGCCACGACGGGGTTCGGTGGGGGCTACACCTTC
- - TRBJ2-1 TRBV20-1 CSATTRTGSNEQFF TGCAGTGCTACAACCAGGACTGGCAGCAATGAGCAGTTCTTC
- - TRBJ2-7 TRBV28 CASSLRSGKQYF TGTGCCAGCAGTTTAAGGTCCGGGAAGCAGTACTTC
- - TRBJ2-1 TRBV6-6 CASSYGQNEQFF TGTGCCAGCAGTTACGGCCAGAATGAGCAGTTCTTC
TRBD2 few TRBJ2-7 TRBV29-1 CSGVGGAGEQYF TGCAGTGGGGTCGGGGGGGCCGGCGAGCAGTACTTC
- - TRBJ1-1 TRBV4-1 CASSQDPAGGITEAFF TGCGCCAGCAGCCAAGATCCAGCGGGCGGGATCACTGAAGCTTTCTTT
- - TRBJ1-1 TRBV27 CASSTIPPFGTEAFF TGTGCCAGCAGTACGATCCCTCCTTTCGGCACTGAAGCTTTCTTT
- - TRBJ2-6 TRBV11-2 CASSREISGANVLTF TGTGCCAGCAGCCGTGAAATCTCTGGGGCCAACGTCCTGACTTTC
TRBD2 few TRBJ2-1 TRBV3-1 CASSHLSSGGNEQFF TGTGCCAGCAGCCACTTGTCTAGCGGGGGGAATGAGCAGTTCTTC
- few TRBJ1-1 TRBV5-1 CASSLMGQPSNTEAFF TGCGCCAGCAGCTTAATGGGACAACCGTCGAACACTGAAGCTTTCTTT
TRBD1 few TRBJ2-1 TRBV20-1 CSVDRGLSNEQFF TGCAGTGTAGACAGGGGGCTGTCAAATGAGCAGTTCTTC
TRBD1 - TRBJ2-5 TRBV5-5 CASSLGDRGPQETQYF TGTGCCAGCAGCTTGGGGGACAGGGGGCCACAAGAGACCCAGTACTTC
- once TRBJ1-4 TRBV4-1 CASSKAYGVENEKLFF TGCGCCAGCAGCAAAGCTTACGGGGTCGAAAATGAAAAACTGTTTTTT
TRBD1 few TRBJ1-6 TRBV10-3 CAISVDRGNSPLHF TGTGCCATCAGTGTGGACAGGGGAAATTCACCCCTCCACTTT
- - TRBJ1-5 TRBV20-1 CSARVEGWRPQHF TGCAGTGCTAGAGTGGAGGGGTGGCGGCCCCAGCATTTT
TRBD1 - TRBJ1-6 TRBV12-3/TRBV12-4 CASSYRTGGGSPLHF TGTGCCAGCAGTTATCGGACAGGCGGCGGTTCACCCCTCCACTTT
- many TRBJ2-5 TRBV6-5 CASSPTAETQYF TGTGCCAGCAGTCCTACCGCGGAGACCCAGTACTTC
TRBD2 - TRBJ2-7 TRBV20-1 CSARGPGGRGPDEQYF TGCAGTGCTAGAGGCCCTGGCGGGAGGGGGCCCGACGAGCAGTACTTC
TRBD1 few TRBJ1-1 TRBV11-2 CASSAYRGTNTEAFF TGTGCCAGCAGCGCTTACAGGGGTACGAACACTGAAGCTTTCTTT
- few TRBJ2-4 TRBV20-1 CIRLTDYQNIQYF TGCATACGCTTGACGGACTACCAAAACATTCAGTACTTC
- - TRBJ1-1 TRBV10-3 CAISHVFLTEAFF TGTGCCATCAGTCACGTATTTTTAACTGAAGCTTTCTTT
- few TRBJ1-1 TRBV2 CASSALGGTVEAFF TGTGCCAGCAGTGCCCTCGGAGGGACGGTTGAAGCTTTCTTT
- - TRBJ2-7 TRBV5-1 CASLRDSSSYEQYF TGCGCCAGCCTCCGGGACTCGAGCTCCTACGAGCAGTACTTC
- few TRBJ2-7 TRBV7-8 CASSTVIRESSYEQYF TGTGCCAGCAGCACCGTTATAAGGGAGAGCTCCTACGAGCAGTACTTC
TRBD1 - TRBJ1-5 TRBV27 CATSQGGQPQHF TGTGCCACCTCACAGGGGGGTCAGCCCCAGCATTTT
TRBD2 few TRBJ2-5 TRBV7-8 CASSLVLSGGDQETQYF TGTGCCAGCAGCTTAGTTCTTAGCGGGGGTGATCAAGAGACCCAGTACTTC
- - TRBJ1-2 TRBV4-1 CASSQAVDFYGYTF TGCGCCAGCAGCCAAGCAGTGGATTTCTATGGCTACACCTTC
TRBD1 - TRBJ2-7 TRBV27 CASSLSAGGAYEQYF TGTGCCAGCAGTTTAAGCGCAGGGGGAGCCTACGAGCAGTACTTC
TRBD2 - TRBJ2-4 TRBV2 CASSFSGRAKNIQYF TGTGCCAGCAGCTTTAGCGGGAGGGCCAAAAACATTCAGTACTTC
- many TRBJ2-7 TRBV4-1 CASSLRTGTYSYEQYF TGCGCCAGCAGCTTACGAACAGGGACTTACTCCTACGAGCAGTACTTC
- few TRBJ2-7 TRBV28 CASSDPLAWGYEQYF TGTGCCAGCAGTGACCCTCTAGCCTGGGGCTACGAGCAGTACTTC
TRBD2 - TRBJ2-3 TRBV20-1 CGATLGLAGADTQYF TGCGGTGCTACTTTGGGACTAGCGGGAGCAGATACGCAGTATTTT
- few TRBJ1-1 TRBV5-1 CASSPSWGTEAFF TGCGCCAGCAGCCCCAGCTGGGGCACTGAAGCTTTCTTT
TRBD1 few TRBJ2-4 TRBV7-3 CASSLTNRSQGRVKNIQYF TGTGCCAGCAGCTTGACCAATCGATCACAGGGGCGGGTCAAAAACATTCAGTACTTC
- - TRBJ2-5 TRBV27 CASSLVAQYNEQYF TGTGCCAGCAGTTTAGTAGCGCAGTACAATGAGCAGTACTTC
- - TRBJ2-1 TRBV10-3 CAIGPGDNEQFF TGTGCCATCGGTCCAGGGGACAATGAGCAGTTCTTC
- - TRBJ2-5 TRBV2 CASSENRAETQYF TGTGCCAGCAGTGAAAACAGGGCAGAGACCCAGTACTTC
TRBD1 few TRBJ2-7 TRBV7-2 CASSLAGTGAGREQYF TGTGCCAGCAGCTTAGCCGGGACAGGGGCCGGGAGGGAGCAGTACTTC
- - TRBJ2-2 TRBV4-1 CASRASGQTPGELFF TGCGCCAGCAGAGCCTCGGGGCAGACCCCCGGGGAGCTGTTTTTT
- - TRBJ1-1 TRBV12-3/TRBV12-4 CASSPGTQVEAFF TGTGCCAGCAGTCCAGGGACCCAGGTTGAAGCTTTCTTT
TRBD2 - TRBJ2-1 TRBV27 CASSPWTSATHNNEQFF TGTGCCAGCAGTCCGTGGACTAGCGCGACACACAACAATGAGCAGTTCTTC
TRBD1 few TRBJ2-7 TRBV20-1 CSAVTREGTGYEQYF TGCAGTGCCGTCACTAGAGAAGGGACAGGCTACGAGCAGTACTTC
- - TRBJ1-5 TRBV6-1 CASSKDRSSNQPQHF TGTGCCAGCAGCAAAGACAGGAGTAGCAATCAGCCCCAGCATTTT
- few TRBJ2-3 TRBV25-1 CASIEGSTDTQYF TGTGCCAGCATAGAAGGTAGTACAGATACGCAGTATTTT
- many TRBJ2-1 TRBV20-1 CSARDPTGFGSYNEQFF TGCAGTGCTAGAGACCCGACCGGCTTTGGCTCCTACAATGAGCAGTTCTTC